This T cell receptor beta chain was sequenced for a study of OX40 agonist ivuxolimab in advanced cancers. Study summary: At 82.7% male, the cohort had a mean age of approximately 60 years, ranging from roughly 20 to 85.

Germline V gene sequence: CDR1 SGHRS, CDR2 YFSETQ. V was pared by 4 bases and J by 1 base, with 9 bases between. The CDR3 runs to 14 residues. Generated by immunoSEQ multiplex PCR, the TCRdb table keeps only in-frame clones and is missing some. This sample yields 60,000 or so clones, of which more than 70% are seen a single time; approximately 5% belongs to the top ten. Regarding the study as a whole: CD8+ T cells showed, on average, more clonal expansion than CD4+ cells.

Remarks on this clone: Its antigen is unknown.

This chain uses TRBV5-1 with TRBJ1-5; TRBD1 might be the D (5 bases). The sample was CD4+ or CD8+ T cells sorted from blood, taken in a trial of the OX40 agonist ivuxolimab. This receptor was obtained from an adult with an advanced solid tumor such as melanoma, head and neck, liver or kidney cancer. Here the CDR3 reads CASSPWDSNQPQHF. The DNA for the CDR3 is TGCGCCAGCAGCCCCTGGGACAGCAATCAGCCCCAGCATTTT.